This TCR beta chain was obtained from a study of blood T cell repertoires in COVID-19. The overall study: PBMCs, B-cell-depleted T cells, or T cells were the source of the cDNA or gDNA that made up the material.

Participants were aged about 18 to 100 years from roughly 25 US areas. Here immunoSEQ multiplex PCR was the method, and the copy in TCRdb shows in-frame clones only, minus some. The table lists roughly 250,000 clones, approximately 91% of them singletons. Trimming removed 1 base at V and 2 bases at J, with 8 bases between. In germline, CDR1 is SGHTA, CDR2 FQGNSA. This CDR3 has 14 residues. The chain uses TRBV7-2 and TRBJ1-2, with a tentative D call TRBD1 (5 bases). The receptor was isolated from a woman aged 40 to 50 with acute COVID-19. The sequencing input was PBMCs or T cells enriched from blood (not recorded which). The CDR3 coding sequence is TGTGCCAGCAGCTTAGTTTCAGGGAACTATGGCTACACCTTC. Protein product: CASSLVSGNYGYTF.